This T cell receptor (beta chain) was sequenced for a study of cytomegalovirus exposure and HLA in healthy donors. Study details: Approximately 180 million T cells yielded roughly 120 million unique TCR beta sequences in earlier analysis. Study results and caveats: Most TCRs appeared rarely, but some public TCRs recurred in many donors. Productive status was seen about 90% or about 30% of the time for most TCR beta V segments in an earlier analysis. In vitro, three CMV-associated chains proved specific for CMV antigens.

Losses at the gene ends were 1 base for V and 0 bases for J; bases not matched to a gene: 1. This CDR3 comprises 16 residues. Germline CDR1 is MDHEN and CDR2 is SYDVKM. PCR was performed using 60 Vbeta and 13 Jbeta primers. Assay used: immunoSEQ multiplex PCR; TCRdb lists only in-frame clones, some missing. This sample has 95,000 to 100,000 clones, with 9.4% found just once. This clone came up many times. What it recognizes is unknown. The sequenced sample was PBMCs. This clonotype was obtained from a man aged 50-59 years in good health and CMV-seropositive. The rearrangement uses TRBV28 and TRBJ2-7, with 12 bases aligning to TRBD2. The CDR3 coding sequence is TGTGCCAGCAGTTTATCGACTAGCGGGAGCTCCTACGAGCAGTACTTC. As protein: CASSLSTSGSSYEQYF.